Each of the 7 T cell receptor beta chains below was sequenced from the same sample in a study of blood T cell repertoires in COVID-19. The data were produced by immunoSEQ multiplex PCR, yet TCRdb's version contains in-frame clones alone and is incomplete. Among around 50,000 clones, 90% were seen once, and the ten largest hold 3.1%. Sequenced: peripheral blood. The receptor source for this set is a human donor in a cohort sampled during active COVID-19.

The J gene is TRBJ2-2, the V gene TRBV18; TRBD2 is a possible D gene (6 bases). V lost 2 bases and J lost 5, with 12 bases in between. This CDR3 is 15 amino acids long. Germline assignment: CDR1 KGHSH and CDR2 LQKENI. Here the CDR3 DNA reads TGTGCCAGCTCACCAGTGGCAGGGAGGACCGGGGAGCTGTTTTTT. Translation: CASSPVAGRTGELFF. Full variable domain (remainder filled in from reference TRBV18 and TRBJ2-2): NAGVMQNPRHLVRRRGQEARLRCSPMKGHSHVYWYRQLPEEGLKFMVYLQKENIIDESGMPKERFSAEFPKEGPSILRIQQVVRGDSAAYFCASSPVAGRTGELFFGEGSRLTVL.

The gene calls are TRBV19 and TRBJ1-3, with 8 bases aligning to TRBD1. V was clipped by 3 bases and J by 5 bases; unmatched bases: 9. This CDR3 has 16 residues. CDR1 is LNHDA, CDR2 SQIVND, per germline (reference sequence). In DNA form, the CDR3 reads TGTGCCAGTAGTATGTCGGGCCAGGGGGCCAGAAACACCATATATTTT. Translating gives CASSMSGQGARNTIYF.

V and J are TRBV15 and TRBJ2-1; D possibly corresponds to TRBD1 (6 bases). Germline V CDR1 and CDR2: LNHNV, YYDKDF (reference sequence). The CDR3 runs to 13 residues. The ends were cut back, 3 bases at V and 12 bases at J, with 15 bases in the middle. The CDR3 nucleotides read TGTGCCACCAGCAGTGGGGGCCGGGGAGTGCAGTTCTTC. This codes for CATSSGGRGVQFF.

A single count supports this clone. The chain has TRBV27 and TRBJ1-1, with TRBD1 identical over 7 bases. This CDR3 is 13 amino acids long. CDR1 and CDR2 from the germline V gene are MNHEY and SMNVEV (reference sequence). The ends lost 4 bases at V and 8 bases at J; junction bases unmatched: 7. The CDR3 DNA reads as TGTGCCAGCAGTTGGGGGGACAGCCGCGAAGCTTTCTTT. Translating gives CASSWGDSREAFF.

The chain combines TRBV11-1 with TRBJ2-7; the D gene is possibly TRBD1 (6 bases). CDR1 is SGHAT and CDR2 is FQDESV in the germline V gene (reference sequence). Trimming stripped 5 bases from V and 3 bases from J, with 14 bases between. There are 14 residues in the CDR3. CDR3 nucleotides: TGTGCCAGCAGCCTTCGGGACATAATCTACGAGCAGTACTTC. It is translated as CASSLRDIIYEQYF.

This chain uses TRBV6-6 with TRBJ1-2; D is ambiguous. CDR1 and CDR2 from the germline V gene are MNHNY and SVGAGI (reference sequence). Trimming removed 8 bases at V and 4 bases at J, with 14 bases between. The CDR3 consists of 13 residues. In nucleotides, the CDR3 is TGTGCCAGCCGGGCCCCGGAGGGCTATGGCTACACCTTC. As protein: CASRAPEGYGYTF.

This sequence joins TRBV3-1 (or the pseudogene TRBV3-2) and TRBJ1-1; D gene ambiguous. CDR3 size: 11 residues. CDR1 is LGHDT and CDR2 is YNNKEL in the germline V gene (reference sequence). V dropped 2 bases and J dropped 5 bases, with 3 bases sitting between them. CDR3 DNA: TGTGCCAGCAGCCAAACTACTGAAGCTTTCTTT. Amino acids: CASSQTTEAFF.